These 18 T cell receptor beta chains originate from one sample sequenced in a study of monozygotic twins with cystic fibrosis. Measured with immunoSEQ multiplex PCR; TCRdb has only the in-frame clones, and not every one. In the table there are approximately 9,700 clones, about nine tenths of which are singletons. Material for sequencing was blood. The source of these receptors is a boy aged 2 to 10 with cystic fibrosis.

The chain combines TRBV2 with TRBJ1-1; 8 bases are shared with TRBD1. Germline V gene sequence: CDR1 SNHLY, CDR2 FYNNEI. J was trimmed by 1 base and V by 9 bases; bases with no gene match: 7. This CDR3 contains 14 residues. The CDR3 sequence is CASGRGQANTEAFF. The CDR3 DNA is TGTGCCAGTGGGAGGGGACAGGCGAACACTGAAGCTTTCTTT.

This chain joins TRBV19 and TRBJ2-5; 8 nucleotides line up with TRBD2. Germline loops: CDR1 LNHDA, CDR2 SQIVND (reference sequence). Germline trimming cut 6 bases from V and 4 bases from J; bases unmatched to any gene: 13. This CDR3 is built from 16 residues. This chain's CDR3 is CASRGELAGNGETQYF. The CDR3 DNA follows: TGTGCCAGTAGGGGGGAATTAGCGGGGAATGGAGAGACCCAGTACTTC. The entire variable domain, with the rest obtained from reference TRBV19 and TRBJ2-5, is as follows: DGGITQSPKYLFRKEGQNVTLSCEQNLNHDAMYWYRQDPGQGLRLIYYSQIVNDFQKGDIAEGYSVSREKKESFPLTVTSAQKNPTAFYLCASRGELAGNGETQYFGPGTRLLVL.

This clone came up once. This chain uses TRBV14 with TRBJ2-7; 12 bases fit TRBD1. This CDR3 has 15 residues. V shed 5 bases, J shed 9 bases, and the junction held 11 bases outside the gene matches. Looked up from germline, CDR1 is SGHDN and CDR2 is FVKESK. CDR3 amino acids: CASSSVGTGGLGQYF. As DNA, the CDR3 is TGTGCCAGCAGCTCGGTAGGGACAGGGGGCCTCGGGCAGTACTTC.

The chain is built from TRBV15 and TRBJ1-1; D call uncertain. V was pared by 0 bases and J by 4 bases, with 9 bases between. Germline CDR1 and CDR2: LNHNV and YYDKDF (reference sequence). The CDR3 spans 14 residues. This CDR3 is CATSRDRCRTEAFF. For the CDR3, the DNA is TGTGCCACCAGCAGAGACAGGTGCCGCACTGAAGCTTTCTTT.

The gene calls are TRBV2 and TRBJ1-2; no reliable D call. CDR3 length: 18 residues. With 2 bases removed from V and 1 base from J, the gap between germline ends came to 20 bases. The germline V gene has CDR1 SNHLY and CDR2 FYNNEI. DNA of the CDR3: TGTGCCAGCAGTGAAAATCTCCCCTTTCGGGTGGATAACTATGGCTACACCTTC. Translation: CASSENLPFRVDNYGYTF. The complete variable domain, with remaining parts taken from reference TRBV2 and TRBJ1-2, reads EPEVTQTPSHQVTQMGQEVILRCVPISNHLYFYWYRQILGQKVEFLVSFYNNEISEKSEIFDDQFSVERPDGSNFTLKIRSTKLEDSAMYFCASSENLPFRVDNYGYTFGSGTRLTVV.

J is TRBJ2-3 and V is TRBV9, with 13 positions matching TRBD2. Germline loops: CDR1 SGDLS, CDR2 YYNGEE. This CDR3 has 17 residues. J lost 0 bases, V lost 3 bases, and 4 bases had no gene match. The CDR3 sequence is CASSETTSGGSTDTQYF. CDR3 sequence (DNA): TGTGCCAGCAGCGAGACGACTAGCGGGGGGAGCACAGATACGCAGTATTTT.

The V call is TRBV7-2, the J call TRBJ2-3; 7 nucleotides match TRBD1. This CDR3 region has 14 residues. The germline CDR1 and CDR2 sequences are SGHTA and FQGNSA. V lost 2 bases, J lost 3 bases, and 2 bases stayed unmatched. The CDR3 region is CASSLNRGTDTQYF. CDR3 DNA: TGTGCCAGCAGCTTAAACAGGGGTACAGATACGCAGTATTTT.

The rearrangement links TRBV21-1 to TRBJ2-3; TRBD2, the D gene given by the table, was not confirmed from the DNA. TRBV21-1 is an annotated pseudogene. The CDR3 runs to 19 residues. The CDR3 spells CASMAGERGANGVTDTQYF. CDR3 sequence (DNA): TGTGCCAGCATGGCCGGAGAGCGGGGGGCCAATGGGGTCACAGATACGCAGTATTTT.

The rearrangement links TRBV6-6 to TRBJ1-5; 11 bases map to TRBD1. The trim removed 6 bases at V and 2 bases at J, leaving 0 bases unmatched. This CDR3 is 14 amino acids long. CDR1 MNHNY and CDR2 SVGAGI come from the germline V gene (reference sequence). The CDR3 DNA follows: TGTGCCAGCAGGGGACAGGGGGGCAATCAGCCCCAGCATTTT. It encodes CASRGQGGNQPQHF.

The rearrangement joins TRBV30 to TRBJ2-2; D is possibly TRBD2 (6 bases). Trimming left V 4 bases short and J 0 bases short, with 9 bases between. There are 14 residues in the CDR3. Germline lookup yields CDR1 GTSNPN and CDR2 SVGIG (reference sequence). DNA of the CDR3: TGTGCCTGGACCGCGGGATCGAACACCGGGGAGCTGTTTTTT. The encoded protein is CAWTAGSNTGELFF.

V gene TRBV9 combines with J gene TRBJ2-3; tentative D call: TRBD2 (6 bases). Trimming removed 0 bases at V and 5 bases at J, with 10 bases between. Germline assignment: CDR1 SGDLS and CDR2 YYNGEE. The CDR3 extends over 14 amino acids. The CDR3 sequence: CASSVGTTGDTQYF. CDR3 nucleotides: TGTGCCAGCAGCGTAGGGACTACGGGAGATACGCAGTATTTT.

V is TRBV7-9 and J is TRBJ1-5; tentatively, D is TRBD1 (6 bases). Germline CDR1 SEHNR, CDR2 FQNEAQ (reference sequence). Trimming stripped 5 bases from V and 6 bases from J, with 14 bases between. The length of the CDR3 is 14 residues. The CDR3 region has the DNA TGTGCCAGCAGCCACACAGGGTACGGTCAGCCCCAGCATTTT. It codes for CASSHTGYGQPQHF.

A single count supports this clone. The CDR3 is CATFPDPGKGYGYTF. The CDR3 nucleotides are TGTGCCACCTTCCCGGACCCCGGAAAAGGCTATGGCTACACCTTC. V gene TRBV19 combines with J gene TRBJ1-2; D call uncertain. Trimming removed 10 bases at V and 4 bases at J, with 22 bases between. The CDR3 has 15 amino acids. In germline, CDR1 is LNHDA, CDR2 SQIVND (reference sequence).

The chain has TRBV19 and TRBJ1-5; no definite D call. The germline V and J ends were trimmed by 5 bases and 4 bases, with 9 bases remaining between them. The germline V gene has CDR1 LNHDA and CDR2 SQIVND (reference sequence). This CDR3 is 13 amino acids long. The DNA for the CDR3 is TGTGCCAGTAGTCCGGGGATAAATCAGCCCCAGCATTTT. Translating gives CASSPGINQPQHF.

This chain's CDR3 is CASSLGGSSGVYEQYF. As DNA, the CDR3 is TGTGCCAGCAGCTTAGGGGGTAGTAGCGGGGTATACGAGCAGTACTTC. V usage is TRBV7-2 and J usage is TRBJ2-7, with 8 positions matching TRBD2. The trim removed 1 base at V and 4 bases at J, leaving 9 bases unmatched. Germline CDR1 and CDR2: SGHTA and FQGNSA. The CDR3 extends over 16 amino acids.

In DNA, the CDR3 is TGTGCCAGCAGTTACGTCCCGATTAACACTGAAGCTTTCTTT. Translating it yields CASSYVPINTEAFF. V gene TRBV6-6 combines with J gene TRBJ1-1, with D unresolved. The V end was cut by 2 bases, the J end by 2 bases, with 9 bases between. There are 14 residues in the CDR3. Looked up from germline, CDR1 is MNHNY and CDR2 is SVGAGI (reference sequence).

The chain joins TRBV11-3 to TRBJ1-4; D is perhaps TRBD1 (5 bases). V lost 8 bases and J 0 bases, leaving 10 bases between the germline ends. The CDR3 sequence is 14 residues long. CDR1 and CDR2 from the germline V gene are SGHNT and YENEEA. DNA for the CDR3: TGTGCCAGCGGCCCAGGGACAACTAATGAAAAACTGTTTTTT. Translation gives CASGPGTTNEKLFF.

The rearrangement uses TRBV11-2 and TRBJ2-3; TRBD2 agrees at 9 bases. The CDR3 has 15 amino acids. CDR1 and CDR2 (germline): SGHAT, FQNNGV. Trimming took 4 bases from V and 6 from J; bases not matched to a gene: 8. In DNA, the CDR3 is TGTGCCAGCAGCTCTCCTAGCGGGGTGGGGGATACGCAGTATTTT. This codes for CASSSPSGVGDTQYF.